The 4 T cell receptor beta chains in this list originate from one sample, sequenced in a study of T cell responses to AZD1222 COVID-19 vaccine. Some clones are missing from TCRdb's copy, which holds only in-frame ones; the method was immunoSEQ multiplex PCR. The sample lists tens of thousands of clones, approximately 81% occurring once. Here the sequenced sample was peripheral blood, taken on day 0 of AZD1222 vaccination. These receptors were collected from an adult in good health.

The V gene is TRBV4-2, the J gene TRBJ2-3; 8 positions agree with TRBD1. Germline V gives CDR1 LGHNA, CDR2 YNFKEQ. The CDR3 is made up of 16 amino acids. Losses at the gene ends were 9 bases for V and 4 bases for J; bases not matched to a gene: 15. The CDR3 here is CASGQGDPWMSDTQYF. The CDR3 bases are TGTGCCAGTGGACAGGGAGATCCCTGGATGTCAGATACGCAGTATTTT.

Only a few counts were recorded for this clone. This rearrangement joins TRBV5-6 to TRBJ2-7; 7 bases map to TRBD2. After removal of 2 bases from V and 6 bases from J, the junction contained 8 bases not matched to a gene. The CDR3 extends over 14 amino acids. CDR1 and CDR2 (germline): SGHDT, YYEEEE. The CDR3 protein is CASSLGPGLSEQYF. The CDR3 nucleotides read TGTGCCAGCAGCTTAGGACCGGGACTATCCGAGCAGTACTTC.

This sequence joins TRBV3-1 (or the pseudogene TRBV3-2) and TRBJ2-7; the D gene is possibly TRBD1 (6 bases). The CDR3 runs 14 residues. Between the trimmed V and J ends, which lost 3 bases and 6 bases, there was a span of 15 bases. Germline CDR1 and CDR2: LGHDT and YNNKEL (reference sequence). CDR3 DNA: TGTGCCAGCAGCCATGGACAGTGGAGGAGCGAGCAGTACTTC. Its translation is CASSHGQWRSEQYF.

This clone showed up just a few times. This chain connects TRBV7-2 to TRBJ2-3; 9 positions match TRBD2. The V gene end was trimmed by 5 bases and the J gene end by 4 bases; junction bases not matched to a gene: 10. This CDR3 has 16 amino acids. Per the germline V gene, CDR1 is SGHTA and CDR2 is FQGNSA. CDR3 sequence reads: CASSLDPSGAADTQYF. CDR3 nucleotide sequence: TGTGCCAGCAGCCTCGACCCTAGCGGGGCGGCAGATACGCAGTATTTT.